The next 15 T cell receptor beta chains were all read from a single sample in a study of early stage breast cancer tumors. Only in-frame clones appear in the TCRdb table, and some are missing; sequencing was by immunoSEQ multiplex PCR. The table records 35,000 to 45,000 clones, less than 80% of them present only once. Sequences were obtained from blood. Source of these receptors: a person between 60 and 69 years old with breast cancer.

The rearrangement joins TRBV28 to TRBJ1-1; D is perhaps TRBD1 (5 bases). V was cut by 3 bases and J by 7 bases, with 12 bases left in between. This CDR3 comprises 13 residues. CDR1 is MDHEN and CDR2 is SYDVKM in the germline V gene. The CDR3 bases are TGTGCCAGCAGTTTTCCGGACATTAATGAAGCTTTCTTT. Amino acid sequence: CASSFPDINEAFF.

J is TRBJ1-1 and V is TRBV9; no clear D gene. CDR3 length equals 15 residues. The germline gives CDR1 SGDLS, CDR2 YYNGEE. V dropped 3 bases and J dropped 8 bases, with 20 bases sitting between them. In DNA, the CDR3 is TGTGCCAGCAGCGCCCAACTCCGGGAGGGAGGAGAAGCTTTCTTT. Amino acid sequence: CASSAQLREGGEAFF.

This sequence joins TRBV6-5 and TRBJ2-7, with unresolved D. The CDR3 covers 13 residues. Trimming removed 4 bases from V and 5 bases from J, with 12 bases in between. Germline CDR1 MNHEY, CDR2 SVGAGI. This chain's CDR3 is CASSSAWGDEQYF. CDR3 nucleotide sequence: TGTGCCAGCAGTTCTGCATGGGGTGACGAGCAGTACTTC.

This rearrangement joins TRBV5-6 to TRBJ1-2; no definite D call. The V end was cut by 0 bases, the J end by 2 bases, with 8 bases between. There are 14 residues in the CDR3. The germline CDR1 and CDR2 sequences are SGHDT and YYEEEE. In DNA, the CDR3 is TGTGCCAGCAGCTTGGAACGCAGCAACTATGGCTACACCTTC. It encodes CASSLERSNYGYTF.

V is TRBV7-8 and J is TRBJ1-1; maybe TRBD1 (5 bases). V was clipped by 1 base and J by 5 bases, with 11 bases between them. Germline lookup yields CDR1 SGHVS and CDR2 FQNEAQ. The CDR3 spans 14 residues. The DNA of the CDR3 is TGTGCCAGCAGCTTAGGAGTAGGGGTAACTGAAGCTTTCTTT. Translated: CASSLGVGVTEAFF.

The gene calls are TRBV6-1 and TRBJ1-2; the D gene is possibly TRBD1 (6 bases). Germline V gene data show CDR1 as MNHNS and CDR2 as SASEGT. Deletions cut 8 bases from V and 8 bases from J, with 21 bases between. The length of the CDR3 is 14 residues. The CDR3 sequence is CASGQGRGFGGYTF. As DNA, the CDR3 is TGTGCCAGCGGGCAGGGGCGAGGATTTGGCGGCTACACCTTC.

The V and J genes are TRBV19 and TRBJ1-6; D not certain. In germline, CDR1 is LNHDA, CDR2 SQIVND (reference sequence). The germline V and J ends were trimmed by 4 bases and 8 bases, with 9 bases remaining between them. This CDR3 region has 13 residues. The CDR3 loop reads CASSTWSDSPLHF. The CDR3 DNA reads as TGTGCCAGTAGTACCTGGTCTGATTCACCCCTCCACTTT.

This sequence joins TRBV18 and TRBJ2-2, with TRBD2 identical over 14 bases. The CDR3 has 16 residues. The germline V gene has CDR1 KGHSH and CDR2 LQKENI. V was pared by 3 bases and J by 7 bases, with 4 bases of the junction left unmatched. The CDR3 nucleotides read TGTGCCAGCTCACCGGGACTAGCGGGAGCGGACGGGGAGCTGTTTTTT. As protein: CASSPGLAGADGELFF.

CDR3 bases: TGTGCCAGCAGCAGGGGGCGATGGGAAAAACTGTTTTTT. The encoded protein is CASSRGRWEKLFF. The chain uses TRBV6-1 and TRBJ1-4; 8 nucleotides agree with TRBD1. This CDR3 is 13 amino acids long. After removal of 6 bases from V and 8 bases from J, the junction contained 5 bases not matched to a gene. The V gene's germline CDR1 is MNHNS and CDR2 SASEGT.

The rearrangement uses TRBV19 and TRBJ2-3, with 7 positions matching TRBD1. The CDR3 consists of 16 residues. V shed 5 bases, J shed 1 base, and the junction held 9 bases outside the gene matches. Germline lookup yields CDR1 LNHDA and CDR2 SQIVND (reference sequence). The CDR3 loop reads CASSPTVGTGTDTQYF. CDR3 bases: TGTGCCAGTAGTCCGACGGTAGGGACAGGCACAGATACGCAGTATTTT.

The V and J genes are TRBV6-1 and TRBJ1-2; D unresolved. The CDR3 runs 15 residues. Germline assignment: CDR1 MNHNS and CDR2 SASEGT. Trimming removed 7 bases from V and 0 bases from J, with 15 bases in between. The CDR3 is CASTQSGFSNYGYTF. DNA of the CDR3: TGTGCCAGCACTCAATCGGGGTTTTCTAACTATGGCTACACCTTC.

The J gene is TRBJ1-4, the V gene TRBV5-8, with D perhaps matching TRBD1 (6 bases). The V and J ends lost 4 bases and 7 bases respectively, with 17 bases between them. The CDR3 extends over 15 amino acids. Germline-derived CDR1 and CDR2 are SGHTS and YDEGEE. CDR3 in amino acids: CASSPSQGLGEKLFF. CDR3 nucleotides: TGTGCCAGCAGCCCATCACAGGGCTTAGGTGAAAAACTGTTTTTT.

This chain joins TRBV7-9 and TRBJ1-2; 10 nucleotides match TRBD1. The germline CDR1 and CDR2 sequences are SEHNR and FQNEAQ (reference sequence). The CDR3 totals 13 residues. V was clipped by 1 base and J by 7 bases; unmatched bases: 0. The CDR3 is CASSLGQGAGYTF. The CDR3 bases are TGTGCCAGCAGCTTAGGACAGGGGGCTGGCTACACCTTC. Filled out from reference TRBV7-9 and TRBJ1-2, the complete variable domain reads DTGVSQNPRHKITKRGQNVTFRCDPISEHNRLYWYRQTLGQGPEFLTYFQNEAQLEKSRLLSDRFSAERPKGSFSTLEIQRTEQGDSAMYLCASSLGQGAGYTFGSGTRLTVV.

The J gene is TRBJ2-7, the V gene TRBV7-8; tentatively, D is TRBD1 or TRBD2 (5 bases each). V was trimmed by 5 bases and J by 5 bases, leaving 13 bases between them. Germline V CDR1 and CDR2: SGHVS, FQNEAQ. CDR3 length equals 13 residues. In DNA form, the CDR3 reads TGTGCCAGCAGCCCCCGACAGCGGCACGAGCAGTACTTC. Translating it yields CASSPRQRHEQYF.

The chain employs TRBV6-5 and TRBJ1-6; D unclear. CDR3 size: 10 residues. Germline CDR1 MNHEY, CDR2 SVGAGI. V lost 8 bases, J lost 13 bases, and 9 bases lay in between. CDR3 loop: CASGRSPLHF. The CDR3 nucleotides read TGTGCCAGCGGGCGGTCTCCCCTCCACTTT.